The T cell receptor (beta chain) described here comes from a study of T cells after yellow fever vaccination. By 5'RACE template switching, TCR cDNA was produced, with a universal primer site and UMIs added in the process. TCRdb reprocessed the 5' RACE reads via MiXCR and lists one record per CDR3 protein. The profile covers more than 300,000 distinct CDR3 sequences, with 6.8% appearing a single time and roughly 19% taken by the ten largest. This clonotype appeared many times. The target antigen is unknown. Trimming stripped 9 bases from V and 5 bases from J, with 16 bases between. CDR1 and CDR2 (germline): MNHEY, SVGEGT. This CDR3 is 13 amino acids long. The study, taken as a whole, reports: Among primary-vaccination clones, most reappeared after the booster, at roughly 95% for CD4 and approximately 90% for CD8. Across the CD4 and CD8 compartments, a small share of clonotypes was present in both. From the bulk population, abundant clonotypes could contaminate and appear within FACS-sorted repertoires.

This clonotype originated in a man in his late teens or twenties who received the YFV17D yellow fever vaccine. This chain links TRBV6-2 or TRBV6-3 with TRBJ2-5, with a possible D match to TRBD2 (5 bases). Sequences were derived from PBMCs, sampled roughly 47 days after the first yellow fever vaccination. The CDR3 loop is CASRPDSTETQYF. CDR3 nucleotides: TGTGCCAGTAGGCCGGACTCCACGGAGACCCAGTACTTC.